The subject of this entry is one T cell receptor (beta chain). These data belong to a study of blood T cells in healthy people across ages. This CDR3 spans 14 amino acids. CDR1 DFQATT and CDR2 SNEGSKA come from the germline V gene (reference sequence). Trimming cost V 6 bases and J 5 bases, with 19 bases left between them. A second PCR of 7 to 11 cycles used a sample-barcoded 5' primer and a J-beta primer mix. TCRdb ran MiXCR on the 5' RACE reads and lists one entry per CDR3 protein. This sample has roughly 1 million distinct CDR3 sequences, with 20% to 25% found just once. There were healthy Caucasian individuals from Russia, aged roughly 6 to 100, serving as donors. This sample was also put to use in a study of T cells of mothers and their children. From that second work: Five or six children and their three healthy Caucasian mothers were the donors. Nobody spotted any persistent microchimeric T cell clones.

The sequenced sample was blood. The chain combines TRBV20-1 with TRBJ1-1, with D perhaps matching TRBD1 (5 bases). The receptor was derived from a girl aged 2-15 years in good health. The CDR3 reads CSASRRGAGTEAFF. The CDR3 DNA is TGCAGTGCCAGCCGTCGAGGGGCTGGGACTGAAGCTTTCTTT.